This paragraph covers one T cell receptor beta chain sequence. This clone's antigen is unknown. No per-base quality is available; no much larger clone lies one base away. The immunoSEQ Assay, a bias-controlled multiplex PCR, was used to amplify TCRbeta CDR3 regions from genomic DNA. On the authors' methods: Nucleated cell counts per sample were estimated from amplification of reference gene primers within the assay. To quantify the absolute abundance of each unique TCRbeta CDR3 rearrangement, sequence reads were collapsed and filtered. For each sample, productive Simpson clonality was calculated by taking the square root of Simpson's diversity index across productive rearrangements. This immuneACCESS table, as held by TCRdb, lists in-frame sequences with V and J called but not all clones. Of the missing ones, under half trace to an unresolved V gene in checked studies; the others have no known cause. The DNA gave D and trimming, while V, J and clone size come from that table. The sample contains tens of thousands of clones, about 80% of them found a single time. The top ten hold approximately 16% of the sample.

This specimen comes from a study of blood T cell repertoires in COVID-19 (dated by TCRdb to between 2020 and 2021). The study in broad terms: Samples covering the acute and convalescent phases of COVID-19 were provided by collaborators in the United States, Italy and Spain. The prospective study material was composed of cDNA or gDNA derived from T cells, B-cell-depleted T cells, or PBMCs. Subjects who had been exposed to COVID-19, were actively infected with it, or had recovered from it provided the deeply sampled blood TCRbeta repertoires that made up the dataset. The repertoires were made available in a free public database intended to serve as a resource for research on the immune response to SARS-CoV-2. Samples were obtained from the ongoing ImmuneRACE study (first 160 participants) and from 950 to 1,500 subjects provided by 6 global collaborators. Nearly every sample came with metadata listing a de-identified subject ID, COVID-19 status, age in years and sex. Where available, HLA class I and class II types were obtained from metadata supplied by the sample provider rather than from assay-based typing. Broader findings and caveats from the paper: The amount of clinical and demographic metadata varied by source and participant and was provided uncurated.

Each collaborating institution followed its own protocols to collect whole blood in K2EDTA tubes. For TCRbeta analysis, collaborator samples were shipped as frozen whole blood, as isolated PBMCs, or as DNA extracted from either sample type. The CDR3 has 13 amino acids, counting the end cysteine and phenylalanine. Kept here is only the CDR3 DNA, which spans 39 bases and is read in frame from base 1. V is shortened by 3 bases, J by 3 bases, and the region joining them spans 8 bases. CDR1 and CDR2 are read off the germline V gene as SGHNT and YENEEA. The sample taken for sequencing was peripheral blood. The source is a man between 65 and 79 years old with active COVID-19. The rearrangement joined TRBV11-3 to TRBJ2-5, with the D gene too uncertain to name. CDR3 loop: CASSFSEEETQYF. The DNA sequence is given as TGTGCCAGCAGCTTTAGTGAAGAAGAGACCCAGTACTTC.